One sample yielded the 5 T cell receptor beta chains listed below, sequenced in a study of blood T cell repertoires in COVID-19. Using immunoSEQ multiplex PCR, the repertoire was profiled, and TCRdb retains in-frame clones only, with some absent. The sample lists about 140,000 clones, around 88% occurring once. Sequencing was done on a sample of peripheral blood. Receptors originate from a human donor in a cohort sampled during active COVID-19.

V is TRBV30 and J is TRBJ1-2; 8 bases are shared with TRBD1. The germline CDR1 and CDR2 sequences are GTSNPN and SVGIG (reference sequence). CDR3 length equals 14 residues. V lost 0 bases and J lost 6; bases outside the gene matches: 6. The CDR3 spells CAWSVRRQGHGYTF. The CDR3 DNA reads as TGTGCCTGGAGTGTTCGACGACAGGGGCATGGCTACACCTTC.

This clone was recorded a few times. The chain employs TRBV6-6 and TRBJ1-5, with TRBD1 matching over 8 bases. The junction had 1 base not matched to a gene; V was cut back by 2 bases and J by 4 bases. Germline V gene data show CDR1 as MNHNY and CDR2 as SVGAGI (reference sequence). There are 14 residues in the CDR3. CDR3 protein: CASSYGTGNQPQHF. DNA of the CDR3: TGTGCCAGCAGTTACGGGACAGGAAATCAGCCCCAGCATTTT.

The chain couples TRBV5-1 to TRBJ2-5; 8 nucleotides line up with TRBD2. Looked up from germline, CDR1 is SGHRS and CDR2 is YFSETQ. There are 15 residues in the CDR3. V was pared by 5 bases and J by 4 bases, with 10 bases of the junction left unmatched. The CDR3 sequence: CASRDGTRRLETQYF. The CDR3 bases are TGCGCCAGCAGGGACGGGACTAGGAGGTTAGAGACCCAGTACTTC.

As to this clone: Other DNA sequences in this sample translate to the same CDR3. The chain carries TRBV3-1 (or the pseudogene TRBV3-2) and TRBJ2-7; weak D call: TRBD1 (5 bases). Germline-derived CDR1 and CDR2 are LGHDT and YNNKEL (reference sequence). This CDR3 is 12 amino acids long. V lost 1 base, J lost 6 bases, and 7 bases lay in between. DNA for the CDR3: TGTGCCAGCAGCCAAGTTGGGGCCGAGCAGTACTTC. This translates into CASSQVGAEQYF.

The chain recombines TRBV5-1 with TRBJ2-7; 9 bases line up with TRBD2. Germline CDR1 SGHRS, CDR2 YFSETQ. The CDR3 is 14 amino acids. Trimming took 5 bases from V and 9 from J; bases not matched to a gene: 12. The CDR3 region is CASSPRGGGAGQYF. In DNA, the CDR3 is TGCGCCAGCAGTCCCCGCGGGGGGGGCGCGGGGCAGTACTTC.